Reported below is one T cell receptor (beta chain). Antigen: not known. PCR involved 60 Vbeta and 13 Jbeta primers. Profiled with immunoSEQ multiplex PCR; TCRdb holds only in-frame clones, not every one. Found here are a few hundred thousand clones, 80% of them singletons; the top ten hold 0.3%. The data are from a study of cytomegalovirus exposure and HLA in healthy donors. Healthy donors of bone marrow made up the group. Study-wide results and limits: There were reportedly fewer N-insertions in an Asian-associated ancestry cluster than the approximately 670-donor mean, in a later analysis.

V trimming: 3 bases; J trimming: 3 bases; junction bases outside the gene matches: 9. There are 16 residues in the CDR3. Germline CDR1 SGHRS, CDR2 YFSETQ. The source material was PBMCs. This clonotype originated in a girl aged 2 to 9 in good health and CMV-seronegative. The chain carries TRBV5-1 and TRBJ2-5, with 9 positions matching TRBD2. The CDR3 sequence: CASSSQGAGGKETQYF. The CDR3 coding sequence is TGCGCCAGCAGCTCCCAAGGGGCGGGGGGGAAAGAGACCCAGTACTTC.